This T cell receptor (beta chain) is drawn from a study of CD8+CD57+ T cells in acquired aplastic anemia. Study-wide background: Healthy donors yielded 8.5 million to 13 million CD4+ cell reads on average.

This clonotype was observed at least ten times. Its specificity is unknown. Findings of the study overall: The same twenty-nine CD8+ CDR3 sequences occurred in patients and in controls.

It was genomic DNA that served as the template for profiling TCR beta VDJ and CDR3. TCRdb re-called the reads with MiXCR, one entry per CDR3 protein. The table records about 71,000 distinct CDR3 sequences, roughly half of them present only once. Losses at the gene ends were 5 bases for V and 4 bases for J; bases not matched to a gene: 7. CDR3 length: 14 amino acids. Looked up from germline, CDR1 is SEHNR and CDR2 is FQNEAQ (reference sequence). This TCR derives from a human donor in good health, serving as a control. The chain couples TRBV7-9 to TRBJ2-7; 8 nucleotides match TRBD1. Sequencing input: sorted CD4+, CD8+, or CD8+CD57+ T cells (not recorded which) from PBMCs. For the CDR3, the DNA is TGTGCCAGCAGCCCCGGGACAGGACTATACGAGCAGTACTTC. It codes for CASSPGTGLYEQYF.